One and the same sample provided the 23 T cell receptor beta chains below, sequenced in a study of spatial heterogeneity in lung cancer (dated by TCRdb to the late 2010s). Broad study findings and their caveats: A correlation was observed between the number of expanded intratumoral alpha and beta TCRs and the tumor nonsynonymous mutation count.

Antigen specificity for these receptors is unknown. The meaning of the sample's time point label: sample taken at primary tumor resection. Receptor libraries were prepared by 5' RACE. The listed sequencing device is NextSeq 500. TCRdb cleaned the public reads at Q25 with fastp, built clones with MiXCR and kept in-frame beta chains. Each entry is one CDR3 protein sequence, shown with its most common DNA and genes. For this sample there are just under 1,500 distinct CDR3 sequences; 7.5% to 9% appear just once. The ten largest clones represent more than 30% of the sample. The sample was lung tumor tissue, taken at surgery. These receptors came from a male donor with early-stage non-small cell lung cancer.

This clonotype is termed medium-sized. The CDR3 DNA follows: TGTGCCAGCAGGTCCGGGACAGCACAGTATTTT. Amino acids: CASRSGTAQYF. This chain joins TRBV11-2 and TRBJ2-3; 7 bases are shared with TRBD1. The CDR3 runs to 11 residues. Looked up from germline, CDR1 is SGHAT and CDR2 is FQNNGV. V dropped 6 bases and J dropped 12; count of bases not matched to a gene: 6.

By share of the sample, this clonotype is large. As DNA, the CDR3 is TGTGCCAGCAGTTTAGGGGGGTTCAACGAGCAGTACTTC. Protein: CASSLGGFNEQYF. The chain couples TRBV12-3 or TRBV12-4 to TRBJ2-7, with D perhaps matching TRBD1 or TRBD2 (5 bases each). V lost 1 base and J lost 5, with 9 bases in between. This CDR3 is 13 amino acids long.

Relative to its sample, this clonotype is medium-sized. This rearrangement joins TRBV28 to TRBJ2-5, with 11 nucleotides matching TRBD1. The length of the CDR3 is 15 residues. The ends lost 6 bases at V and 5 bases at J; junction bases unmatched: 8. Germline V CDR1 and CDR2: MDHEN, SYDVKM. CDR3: CASSLGQGAGETQYF. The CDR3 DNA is TGTGCCAGCAGCCTCGGACAGGGGGCAGGGGAGACCCAGTACTTC.

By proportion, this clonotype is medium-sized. The CDR3 reads CATRQGLETQYF. The CDR3 DNA sequence: TGTGCCACACGACAGGGGTTAGAGACCCAGTACTTC. J is TRBJ2-5 and V is TRBV19; 8 bases align to TRBD1. The CDR3 is made up of 12 amino acids. J gave up 4 bases and V 10 bases, and 5 bases lay outside the gene matches. Germline CDR1 and CDR2: LNHDA and SQIVND (reference sequence).

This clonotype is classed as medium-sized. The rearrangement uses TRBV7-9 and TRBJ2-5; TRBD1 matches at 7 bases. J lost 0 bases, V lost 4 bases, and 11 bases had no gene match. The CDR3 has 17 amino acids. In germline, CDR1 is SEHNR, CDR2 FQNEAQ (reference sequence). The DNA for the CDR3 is TGTGCCAGCAGCTCAACACACAGGGGTGCGTACCAAGAGACCCAGTACTTC. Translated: CASSSTHRGAYQETQYF.

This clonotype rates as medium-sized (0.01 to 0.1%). CDR3: CASSISTEAGELFF. CDR3 nucleotides: TGTGCCAGTAGTATATCTACCGAAGCCGGGGAGCTGTTTTTT. The chain joins TRBV19 to TRBJ2-2; no clear D gene. Germline-derived CDR1 and CDR2 are LNHDA and SQIVND (reference sequence). Between the trimmed V and J ends, which lost 2 bases and 6 bases, there was a span of 10 bases. CDR3 length: 14 residues.

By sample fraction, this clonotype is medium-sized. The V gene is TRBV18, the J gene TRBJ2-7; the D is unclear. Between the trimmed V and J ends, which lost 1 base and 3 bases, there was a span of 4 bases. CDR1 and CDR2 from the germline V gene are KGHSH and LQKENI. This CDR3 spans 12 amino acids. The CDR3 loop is CASSPRHYEQYF. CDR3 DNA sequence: TGTGCCAGCTCACCACGGCACTACGAGCAGTACTTC. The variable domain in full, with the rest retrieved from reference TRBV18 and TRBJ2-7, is NAGVMQNPRHLVRRRGQEARLRCSPMKGHSHVYWYRQLPEEGLKFMVYLQKENIIDESGMPKERFSAEFPKEGPSILRIQQVVRGDSAAYFCASSPRHYEQYFGPGTRLTVT.

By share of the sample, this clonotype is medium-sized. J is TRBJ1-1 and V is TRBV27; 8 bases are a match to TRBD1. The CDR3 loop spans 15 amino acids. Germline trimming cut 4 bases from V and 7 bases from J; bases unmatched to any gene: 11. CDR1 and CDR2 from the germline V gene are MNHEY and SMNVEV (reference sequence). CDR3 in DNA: TGTGCCAGCAGTTCCCTGACAGGGGCCCTCTTTGAAGCTTTCTTT. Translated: CASSSLTGALFEAFF.

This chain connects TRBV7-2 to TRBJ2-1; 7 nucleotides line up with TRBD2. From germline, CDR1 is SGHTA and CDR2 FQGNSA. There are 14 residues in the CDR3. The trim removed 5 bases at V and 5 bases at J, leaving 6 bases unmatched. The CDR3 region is CASSISGTNNEQFF. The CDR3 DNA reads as TGTGCCAGCAGCATTTCTGGGACTAACAATGAGCAGTTCTTC.

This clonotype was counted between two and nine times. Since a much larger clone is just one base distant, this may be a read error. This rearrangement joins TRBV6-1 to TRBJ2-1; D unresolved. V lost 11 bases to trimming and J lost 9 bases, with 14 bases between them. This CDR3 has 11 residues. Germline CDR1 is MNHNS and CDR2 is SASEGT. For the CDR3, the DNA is TGTGCCGGCGCGAGCTTTGGTGAGCAGTTCTTC. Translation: CAGASFGEQFF.

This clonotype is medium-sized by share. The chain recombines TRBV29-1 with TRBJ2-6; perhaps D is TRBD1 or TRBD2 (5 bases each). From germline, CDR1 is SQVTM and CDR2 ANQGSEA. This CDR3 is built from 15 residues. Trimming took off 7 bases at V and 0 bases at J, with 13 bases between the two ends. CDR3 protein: CSAKLGVSGANVLTF. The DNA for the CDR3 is TGCAGCGCTAAACTGGGGGTCTCTGGGGCCAACGTCCTGACTTTC. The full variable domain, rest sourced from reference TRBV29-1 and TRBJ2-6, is SAVISQKPSRDICQRGTSLTIQCQVDSQVTMMFWYRQQPGQSLTLIATANQGSEATYESGFVIDKFPISRPNLTFSTLTVSNMSPEDSSIYLCSAKLGVSGANVLTFGAGSRLTVL.

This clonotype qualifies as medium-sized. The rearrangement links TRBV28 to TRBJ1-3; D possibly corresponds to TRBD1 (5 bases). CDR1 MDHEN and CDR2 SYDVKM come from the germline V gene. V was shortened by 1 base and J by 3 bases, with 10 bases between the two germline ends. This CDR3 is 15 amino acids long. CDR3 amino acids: CASSLLGGDGNTIYF. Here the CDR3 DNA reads TGTGCCAGCAGTTTATTGGGGGGAGATGGAAACACCATATATTTT.

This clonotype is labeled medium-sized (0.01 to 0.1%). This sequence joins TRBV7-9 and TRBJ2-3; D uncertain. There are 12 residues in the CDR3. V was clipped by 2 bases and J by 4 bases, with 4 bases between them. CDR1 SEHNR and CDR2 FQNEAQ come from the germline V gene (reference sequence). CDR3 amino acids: CASSLWADTQYF. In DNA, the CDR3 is TGTGCCAGCAGCTTATGGGCAGATACGCAGTATTTT. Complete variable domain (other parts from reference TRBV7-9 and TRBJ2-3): DTGVSQNPRHKITKRGQNVTFRCDPISEHNRLYWYRQTLGQGPEFLTYFQNEAQLEKSRLLSDRFSAERPKGSFSTLEIQRTEQGDSAMYLCASSLWADTQYFGPGTRLTVL.

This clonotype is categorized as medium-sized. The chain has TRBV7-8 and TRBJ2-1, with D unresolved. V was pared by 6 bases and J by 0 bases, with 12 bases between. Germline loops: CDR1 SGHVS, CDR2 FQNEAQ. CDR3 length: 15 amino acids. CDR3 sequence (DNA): TGTGCCAGCAGACCTCCCGTGAGCTCCTACAATGAGCAGTTCTTC. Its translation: CASRPPVSSYNEQFF.

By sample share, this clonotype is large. CDR3 region: CASSLSGSSLYPEQYF. In nucleotides, the CDR3 is TGTGCCAGCAGCTTGTCGGGAAGTAGCCTCTACCCCGAGCAGTACTTC. The rearrangement uses TRBV5-5 and TRBJ2-7, with a possible D match to TRBD2 (5 bases). CDR3 length: 16 residues. Trimming took off 1 base at V and 6 bases at J, with 20 bases between the two ends. CDR1 is SGHKS, CDR2 YYEKEE, per germline (reference sequence).

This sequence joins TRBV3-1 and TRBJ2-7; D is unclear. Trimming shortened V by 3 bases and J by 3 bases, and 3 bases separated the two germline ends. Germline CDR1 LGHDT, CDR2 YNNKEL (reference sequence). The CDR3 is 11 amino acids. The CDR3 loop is CASSQGYEQYF. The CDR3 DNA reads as TGTGCCAGCAGCCAGGGCTACGAGCAGTACTTC.

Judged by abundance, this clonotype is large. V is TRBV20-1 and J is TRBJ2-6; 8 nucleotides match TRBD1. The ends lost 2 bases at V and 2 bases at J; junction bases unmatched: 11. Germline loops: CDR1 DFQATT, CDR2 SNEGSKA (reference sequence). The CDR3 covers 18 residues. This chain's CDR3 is CSARPSTGGTPGANVLTF. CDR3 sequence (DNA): TGCAGTGCTAGACCAAGCACAGGGGGAACACCTGGGGCCAACGTCCTGACTTTC.

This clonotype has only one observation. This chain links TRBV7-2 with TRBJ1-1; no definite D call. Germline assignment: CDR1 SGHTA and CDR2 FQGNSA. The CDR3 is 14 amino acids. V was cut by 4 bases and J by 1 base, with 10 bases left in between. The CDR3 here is CASSSSWANTEAFF. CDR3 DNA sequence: TGTGCCAGCAGCTCCTCTTGGGCGAACACTGAAGCTTTCTTT.

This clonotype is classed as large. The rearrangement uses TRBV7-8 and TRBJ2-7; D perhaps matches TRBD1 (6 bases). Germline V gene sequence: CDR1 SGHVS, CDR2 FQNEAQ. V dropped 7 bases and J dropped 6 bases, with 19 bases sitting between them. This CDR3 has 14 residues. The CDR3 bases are TGTGCCAGCAACCCGGGCAGGGGAAAGTCCGAGCAGTACTTC. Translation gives CASNPGRGKSEQYF.

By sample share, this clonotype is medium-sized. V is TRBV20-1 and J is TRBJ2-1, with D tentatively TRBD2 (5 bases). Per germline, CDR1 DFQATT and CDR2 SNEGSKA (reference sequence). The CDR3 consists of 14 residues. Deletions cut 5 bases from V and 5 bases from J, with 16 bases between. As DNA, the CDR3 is TGCAGTGCTCCCGGCGGGCTAGCCCACAATGAGCAGTTCTTC. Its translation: CSAPGGLAHNEQFF.

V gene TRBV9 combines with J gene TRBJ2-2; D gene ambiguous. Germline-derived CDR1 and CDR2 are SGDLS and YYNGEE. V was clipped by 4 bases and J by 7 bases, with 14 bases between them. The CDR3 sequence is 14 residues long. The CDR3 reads CASSPQLLGGELFF. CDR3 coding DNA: TGTGCCAGCAGCCCGCAATTGTTGGGCGGGGAGCTGTTTTTT. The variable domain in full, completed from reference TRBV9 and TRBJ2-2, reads DSGVTQTPKHLITATGQRVTLRCSPRSGDLSVYWYQQSLDQGLQFLIQYYNGEERAKGNILERFSAQQFPDLHSELNLSSLELGDSALYFCASSPQLLGGELFFGEGSRLTVL.

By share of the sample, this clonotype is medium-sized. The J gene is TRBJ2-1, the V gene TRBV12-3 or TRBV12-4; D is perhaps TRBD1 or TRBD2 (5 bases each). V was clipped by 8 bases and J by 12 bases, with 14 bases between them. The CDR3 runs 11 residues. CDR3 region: CASSRGETQFF. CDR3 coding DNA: TGTGCCAGCTCCCGGGGCGAGACGCAGTTCTTC.

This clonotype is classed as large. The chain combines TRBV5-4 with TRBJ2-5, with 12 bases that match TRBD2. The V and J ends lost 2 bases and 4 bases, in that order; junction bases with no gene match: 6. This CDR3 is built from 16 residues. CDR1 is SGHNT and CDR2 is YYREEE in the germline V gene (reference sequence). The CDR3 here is CASSFGSTSGRETQYF. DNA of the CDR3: TGTGCCAGCAGCTTCGGGTCGACTAGCGGGAGAGAGACCCAGTACTTC.